The 7 T cell receptor beta chains listed next were all sequenced from one sample in a study of cytomegalovirus exposure and HLA in healthy donors. PCR primers comprised 60 Vbeta and 13 Jbeta primers. Libraries were prepared by immunoSEQ multiplex PCR; TCRdb keeps only in-frame clonotypes and omits some of them. The profile shows under 55,000 clones, 80% of them singletons. The sequenced sample consisted of PBMCs. All receptors come from a man aged 25 to 45 in good health and CMV-seropositive.

The chain carries TRBV21-1 and TRBJ2-7; the listed D gene, TRBD2, was not tested against the DNA. TRBV21-1 is an annotated pseudogene. The CDR3 has 14 amino acids. CDR3 bases: TGTGCCAGCAGCAAAATGGGGGGGCCCCACGAGCAGTACTTC. This sequence encodes CASSKMGGPHEQYF.

The chain recombines TRBV25-1 with TRBJ2-3, with TRBD1 as a possible D gene (5 bases). Trimming cost V 4 bases and J 8 bases, with 13 bases left between them. This CDR3 comprises 13 residues. Germline CDR1 MGHDK, CDR2 SYGVNS. This chain's CDR3 is CASSVTVSATQYF. Here the CDR3 DNA reads TGTGCCAGCAGTGTGACAGTCTCAGCTACGCAGTATTTT. The full variable domain, with the rest looked up from reference TRBV25-1 and TRBJ2-3, is EADIYQTPRYLVIGTGKKITLECSQTMGHDKMYWYQQDPGMELHLIHYSYGVNSTEKGDLSSESTVSRIRTEHFPLTLESARPSHTSQYLCASSVTVSATQYFGPGTRLTVL.

This sequence joins TRBV28 and TRBJ2-7; D is uncertain. CDR3 length equals 13 residues. V lost 5 bases and J lost 3, with 11 bases in between. Germline lookup yields CDR1 MDHEN and CDR2 SYDVKM. The CDR3 reads CASSPATHYEQYF. The CDR3 coding sequence is TGTGCCAGCAGTCCCGCCACTCACTACGAGCAGTACTTC.

Here the CDR3 DNA reads TGTGCCAGCAGCTTGCGTCAGGGTGGCGAAAAACTGTTTTTT. It specifies CASSLRQGGEKLFF. The rearrangement uses TRBV5-8 and TRBJ1-4, with D perhaps matching TRBD1 (5 bases). CDR1 and CDR2 from the germline V gene are SGHTS and YDEGEE. V was pared by 1 base and J by 8 bases, with 12 bases between. The CDR3 has 14 amino acids.

The V gene is TRBV27, the J gene TRBJ2-1; D possibly corresponds to TRBD1 (6 bases). The germline V gene encodes CDR1 MNHEY and CDR2 SMNVEV (reference sequence). V lost 3 bases to trimming and J lost 10 bases, with 10 bases between them. This CDR3 has 12 amino acids. CDR3 amino acids: CASSFLGAEQFF. The CDR3, as DNA: TGTGCCAGCAGTTTCTTGGGGGCAGAGCAGTTCTTC.

V and J are TRBV6-1 and TRBJ1-1; D is unresolved. This CDR3 contains 12 residues. V dropped 2 bases and J dropped 7 bases, with 8 bases sitting between them. CDR1 is MNHNS, CDR2 SASEGT, per germline. The CDR3 spells CASSEREIEAFF. Here the CDR3 DNA reads TGTGCCAGCAGTGAAAGGGAGATTGAAGCTTTCTTT.

The CDR3 DNA reads TGTGCCAGCTCACCCCGACAGGGGCGGGAGACCCAGTACTTC. Protein product: CASSPRQGRETQYF. The V call is TRBV18, the J call TRBJ2-5, with 8 positions matching TRBD1. The CDR3 spans 14 residues. In germline, CDR1 is KGHSH, CDR2 LQKENI. The V segment lost 3 bases and the J segment 5 bases; nucleotides outside the gene matches: 5.